This TCR beta chain was obtained from a study of Tregs in tolerant kidney transplant recipients. Trimming cost V 0 bases and J 8 bases, with 16 bases left between them. CDR3 length: 15 amino acids. Germline-derived CDR1 and CDR2 are KGHSH and LQKENI. Repertoires were generated with immunoSEQ multiplex PCR, while TCRdb's copy carries only in-frame clones and drops some. The repertoire consists of 100,000 to 150,000 clones, with about 90% occurring once and the leading ten covering over 0.5%. Thawed PBMCs were FACS-sorted into unstimulated CD4+CD25+CD127- regulatory T cells, CD4+CD25- non-regulatory cells, CD4 and CD8 cells.

V and J are TRBV18 and TRBJ1-2, with a tentative D call TRBD1 (5 bases). The receptor was isolated from a human donor in good health. The sample was CD4+ T cells from blood. This chain's CDR3 is CASSPPQGAAEGYTF. The CDR3 bases are TGTGCCAGCTCACCACCTCAGGGCGCGGCCGAGGGCTACACCTTC.